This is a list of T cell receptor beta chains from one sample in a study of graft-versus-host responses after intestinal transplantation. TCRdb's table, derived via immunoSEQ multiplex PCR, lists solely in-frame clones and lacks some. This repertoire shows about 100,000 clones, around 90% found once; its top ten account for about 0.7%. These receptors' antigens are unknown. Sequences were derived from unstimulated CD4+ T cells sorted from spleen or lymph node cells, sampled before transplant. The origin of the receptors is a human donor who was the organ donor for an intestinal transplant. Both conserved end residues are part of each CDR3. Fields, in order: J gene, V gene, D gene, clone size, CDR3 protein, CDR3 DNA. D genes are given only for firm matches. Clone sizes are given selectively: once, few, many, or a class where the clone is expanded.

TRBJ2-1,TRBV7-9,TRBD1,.,CASGTALSSYNEQFF,TGTGCCAGCGGGACAGCACTGAGCTCCTACAATGAGCAGTTCTTC
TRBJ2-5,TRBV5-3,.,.,CARSFPGTRQETQYF,TGTGCCAGAAGCTTCCCCGGGACAAGACAAGAGACCCAGTACTTC
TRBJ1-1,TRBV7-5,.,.,CGGGYGDGDEAFF,TGTGGCGGGGGGTACGGGGACGGAGACGAAGCTTTCTTT
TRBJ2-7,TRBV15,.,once,CATSRDLGSYEQYF,TGTGCCACCAGCAGAGATCTAGGCAGCTACGAGCAGTACTTC
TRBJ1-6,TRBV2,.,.,CASSEAGTDNSPLHF,TGTGCCAGCAGTGAAGCGGGGACCGATAATTCACCCCTCCACTTT
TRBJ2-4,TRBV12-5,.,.,CASGFGRVVSKNIQYF,TGTGCTAGTGGTTTCGGCAGGGTGGTTTCCAAAAACATTCAGTACTTC
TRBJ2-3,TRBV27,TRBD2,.,CASSWRATSGGRADTQYF,TGTGCCAGCAGTTGGCGAGCTACTAGCGGGGGGCGCGCAGATACGCAGTATTTT
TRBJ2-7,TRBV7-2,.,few,CASSFADNYEQYF,TGTGCCAGCAGCTTCGCCGACAACTACGAGCAGTACTTC
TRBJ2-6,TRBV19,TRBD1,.,CASSIDLYLRGRGANVLTF,TGTGCCAGTAGTATAGATCTCTATTTGAGGGGGCGAGGGGCCAACGTCCTGACTTTC
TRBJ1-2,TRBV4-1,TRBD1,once,CASSQDLQGANYGYTF,TGCGCCAGCAGCCAAGATCTACAGGGGGCGAACTATGGCTACACCTTC
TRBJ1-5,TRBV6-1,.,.,CASSDPRTDYSNQPQHF,TGTGCCAGCAGTGATCCCCGGACAGATTATAGCAATCAGCCCCAGCATTTT
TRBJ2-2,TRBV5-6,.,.,CASSFSRSYGELFF,TGTGCCAGCAGCTTTAGCAGGTCCTACGGGGAGCTGTTTTTT
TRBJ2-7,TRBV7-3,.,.,CASSSGQSSYEQYF,TGTGCCAGCAGCTCTGGACAGTCATCCTACGAGCAGTACTTC
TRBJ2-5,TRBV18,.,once,CASSQKREMYQETQYF,TGTGCCAGCTCACAAAAGAGAGAAATGTACCAAGAGACCCAGTACTTC
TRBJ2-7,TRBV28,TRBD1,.,CASTLGDRFYEQYF,TGTGCCAGCACTCTGGGGGACAGGTTCTACGAGCAGTACTTC
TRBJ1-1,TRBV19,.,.,CASSIDGGNTEAFF,TGTGCCAGTAGTATAGACGGGGGGAACACTGAAGCTTTCTTT
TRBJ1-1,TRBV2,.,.,CASIPGVNTEAFF,TGTGCCAGCATCCCAGGGGTGAACACTGAAGCTTTCTTT
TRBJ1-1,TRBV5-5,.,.,CASSSGQLNTEAFF,TGTGCCAGCAGCTCCGGACAGCTGAACACTGAAGCTTTCTTT
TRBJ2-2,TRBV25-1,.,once,CASSESVGKPNTGELFF,TGTGCCAGCAGTGAATCAGTAGGGAAACCGAACACCGGGGAGCTGTTTTTT
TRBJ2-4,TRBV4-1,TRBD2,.,CASSPESPSGRAKNIQYF,TGCGCCAGCAGCCCTGAGTCCCCTAGCGGGAGAGCCAAAAACATTCAGTACTTC
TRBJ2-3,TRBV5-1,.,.,CASSLAGRGVDTQYF,TGCGCCAGCAGCTTGGCCGGGAGAGGGGTAGATACGCAGTATTTT
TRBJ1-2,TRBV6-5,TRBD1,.,CASSYDRVDGYTF,TGTGCCAGCAGTTACGACAGGGTAGATGGCTACACCTTC
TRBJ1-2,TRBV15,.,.,CATSRDRGINYGYTF,TGTGCCACCAGCAGAGATCGAGGGATTAACTATGGCTACACCTTC
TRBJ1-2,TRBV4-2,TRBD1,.,CASSLGQGNYGYTF,TGTGCCAGCAGCTTGGGACAGGGAAACTATGGCTACACCTTC
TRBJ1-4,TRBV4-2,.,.,CASRPQAGLGDEKLFF,TGTGCCAGCCGACCCCAAGCAGGTCTAGGGGATGAAAAACTGTTTTTT
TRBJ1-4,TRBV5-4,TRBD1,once,CASSTRQGYATNEKLFF,TGTGCCAGCAGCACCAGACAGGGATATGCAACTAATGAAAAACTGTTTTTT
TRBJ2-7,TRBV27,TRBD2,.,CASSLRDYTSSYEQYF,TGTGCCAGCAGTTTACGGGACTACACCAGCTCCTACGAGCAGTACTTC
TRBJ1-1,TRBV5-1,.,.,CASSFQGDTEAFF,TGCGCCAGCAGCTTTCAGGGAGACACTGAAGCTTTCTTT
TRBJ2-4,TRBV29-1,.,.,CSVEGILAKNIQYF,TGCAGCGTTGAAGGGATCCTAGCCAAAAACATTCAGTACTTC
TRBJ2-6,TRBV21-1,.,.,CASPGGSGANVLTF,TGTGCCAGCCCCGGGGGGTCTGGGGCCAACGTCCTGACTTTC
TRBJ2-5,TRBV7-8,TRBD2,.,CASSLVSASGRETQYF,TGTGCCAGCAGCTTAGTTTCGGCTAGCGGGAGAGAGACCCAGTACTTC
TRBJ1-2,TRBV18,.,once,CASSPSYRESYGYTF,TGTGCCAGCTCACCTTCTTACAGGGAGAGCTATGGCTACACCTTC
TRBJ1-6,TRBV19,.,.,CASSSPRTALYNSPLHF,TGTGCCAGTAGTTCACCGCGGACAGCTCTCTATAATTCACCCCTCCACTTT
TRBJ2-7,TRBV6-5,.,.,CASSYIGPPYEQYF,TGTGCCAGCAGTTACATCGGCCCGCCCTACGAGCAGTACTTC
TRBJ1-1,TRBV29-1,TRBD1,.,CSVEGLRGLDTEAFF,TGCAGCGTTGAAGGGCTCAGGGGGCTGGATACTGAAGCTTTCTTT
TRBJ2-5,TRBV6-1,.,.,CASSPQGGVQETQYF,TGTGCCAGCAGTCCCCAAGGCGGAGTCCAAGAGACCCAGTACTTC
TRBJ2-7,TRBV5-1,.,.,CASSLESSYEQYF,TGCGCCAGCAGCTTGGAGAGCTCCTACGAGCAGTACTTC
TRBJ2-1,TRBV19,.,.,CASSIRASRNEQFF,TGTGCCAGTAGTATAAGGGCTAGCAGGAATGAGCAGTTCTTC
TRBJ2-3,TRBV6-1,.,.,CASSEAGAPDTQYF,TGTGCCAGCAGTGAAGCGGGAGCGCCAGATACGCAGTATTTT
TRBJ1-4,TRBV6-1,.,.,CASSPRQHNEKLFF,TGTGCCAGCAGTCCGAGACAGCATAATGAAAAACTGTTTTTT